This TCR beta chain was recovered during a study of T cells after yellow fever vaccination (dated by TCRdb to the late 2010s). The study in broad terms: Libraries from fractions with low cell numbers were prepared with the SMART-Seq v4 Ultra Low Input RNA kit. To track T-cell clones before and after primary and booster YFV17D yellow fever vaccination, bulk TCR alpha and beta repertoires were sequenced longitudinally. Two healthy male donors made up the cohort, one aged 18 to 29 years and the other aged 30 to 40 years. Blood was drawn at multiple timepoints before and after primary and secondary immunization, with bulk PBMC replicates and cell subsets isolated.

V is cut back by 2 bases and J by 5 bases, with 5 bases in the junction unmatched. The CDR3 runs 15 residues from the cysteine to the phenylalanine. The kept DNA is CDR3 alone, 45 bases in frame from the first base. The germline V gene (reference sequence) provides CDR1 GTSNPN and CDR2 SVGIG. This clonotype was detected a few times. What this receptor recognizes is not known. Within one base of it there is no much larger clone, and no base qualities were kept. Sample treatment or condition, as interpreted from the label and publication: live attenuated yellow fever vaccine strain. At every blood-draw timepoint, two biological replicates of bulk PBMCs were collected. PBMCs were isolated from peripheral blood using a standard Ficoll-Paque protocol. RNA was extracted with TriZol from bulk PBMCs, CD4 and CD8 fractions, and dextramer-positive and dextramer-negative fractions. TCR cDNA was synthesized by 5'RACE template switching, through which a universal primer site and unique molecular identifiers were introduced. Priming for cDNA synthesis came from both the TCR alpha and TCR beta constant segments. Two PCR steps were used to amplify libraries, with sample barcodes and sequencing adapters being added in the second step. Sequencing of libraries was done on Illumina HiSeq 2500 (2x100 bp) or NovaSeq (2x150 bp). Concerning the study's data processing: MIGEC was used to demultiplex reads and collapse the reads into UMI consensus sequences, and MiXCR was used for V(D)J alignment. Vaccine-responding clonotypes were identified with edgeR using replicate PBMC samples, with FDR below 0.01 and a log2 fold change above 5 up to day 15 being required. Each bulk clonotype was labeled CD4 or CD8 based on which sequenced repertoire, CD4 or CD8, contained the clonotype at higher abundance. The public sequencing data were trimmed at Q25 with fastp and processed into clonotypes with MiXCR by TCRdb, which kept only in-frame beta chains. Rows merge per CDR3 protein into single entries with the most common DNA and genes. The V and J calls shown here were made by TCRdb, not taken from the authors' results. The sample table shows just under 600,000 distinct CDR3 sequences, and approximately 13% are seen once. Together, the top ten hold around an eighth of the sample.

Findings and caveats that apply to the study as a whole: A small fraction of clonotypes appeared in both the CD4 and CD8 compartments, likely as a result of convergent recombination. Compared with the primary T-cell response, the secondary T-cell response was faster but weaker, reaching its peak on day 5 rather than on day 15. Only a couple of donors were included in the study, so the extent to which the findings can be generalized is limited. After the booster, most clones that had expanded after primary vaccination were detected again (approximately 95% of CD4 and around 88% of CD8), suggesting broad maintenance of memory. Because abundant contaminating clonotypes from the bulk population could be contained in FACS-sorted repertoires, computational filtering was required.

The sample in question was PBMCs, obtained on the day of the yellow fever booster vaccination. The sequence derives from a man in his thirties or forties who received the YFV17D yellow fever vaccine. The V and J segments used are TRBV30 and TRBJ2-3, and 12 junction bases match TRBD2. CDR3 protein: CAWSLAGGRGDTQYF. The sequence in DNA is TGTGCCTGGAGTCTAGCGGGAGGGCGGGGAGATACGCAGTATTTT.